This TCR beta chain was observed in a study of human T cells and chemical hapten exposure. Study as a whole: An approximately 2 cm by approximately 2 cm inner upper arm patch received 2% DPC for sensitization.

Details on this clonotype: Its antigen is not known.

Sample time point: pre-sensitization, week 0. Treatment: therapeutic diphenylcyclopropenone sensitization with weekly scalp DPC. MiXCR was run by TCRdb on the RACE reads, yielding one entry per CDR3 protein. Here the sample spans about 120,000 distinct CDR3 sequences, roughly 13% being singletons. CDR1 is KGHDR, CDR2 SFDVKD, per germline. Trimming cost V 6 bases and J 10 bases; bases outside gene matches: 11. This CDR3 contains 15 residues. The study's findings and limits: Once DPC sensitization occurred, TCRs above 1 in 1000 frequency showed no change. Versus controls, expanded TCRs had significantly more large CDR3 similarity clusters.

Material: whole blood, obtained in connection with sensitization to the hapten diphenylcyclopropenone (DPC). This sequence originates from a woman between 18 and 30 years old with alopecia areata. Some clones in this sample may be carry-over from other donors' samples. This rearrangement joins TRBV24-1 to TRBJ1-6, with 7 bases aligning to TRBD1. For the CDR3, the DNA is TGTGCCACCAGTCCGGGACAGAGGTCTTCCTCACCCCTCCACTTT. It codes for CATSPGQRSSSPLHF.